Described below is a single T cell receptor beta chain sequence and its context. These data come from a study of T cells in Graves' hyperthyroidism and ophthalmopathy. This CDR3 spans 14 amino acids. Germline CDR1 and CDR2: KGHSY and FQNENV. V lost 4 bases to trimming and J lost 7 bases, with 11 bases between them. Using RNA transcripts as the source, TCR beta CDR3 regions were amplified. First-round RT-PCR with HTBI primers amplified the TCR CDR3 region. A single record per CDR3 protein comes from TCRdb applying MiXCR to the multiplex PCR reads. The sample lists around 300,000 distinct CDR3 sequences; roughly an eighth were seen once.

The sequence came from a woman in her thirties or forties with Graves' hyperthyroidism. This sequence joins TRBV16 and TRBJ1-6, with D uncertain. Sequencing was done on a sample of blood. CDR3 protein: CASSPGVWNSPLHF. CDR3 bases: TGTGCCAGCAGCCCCGGGGTATGGAATTCACCCCTCCACTTT.